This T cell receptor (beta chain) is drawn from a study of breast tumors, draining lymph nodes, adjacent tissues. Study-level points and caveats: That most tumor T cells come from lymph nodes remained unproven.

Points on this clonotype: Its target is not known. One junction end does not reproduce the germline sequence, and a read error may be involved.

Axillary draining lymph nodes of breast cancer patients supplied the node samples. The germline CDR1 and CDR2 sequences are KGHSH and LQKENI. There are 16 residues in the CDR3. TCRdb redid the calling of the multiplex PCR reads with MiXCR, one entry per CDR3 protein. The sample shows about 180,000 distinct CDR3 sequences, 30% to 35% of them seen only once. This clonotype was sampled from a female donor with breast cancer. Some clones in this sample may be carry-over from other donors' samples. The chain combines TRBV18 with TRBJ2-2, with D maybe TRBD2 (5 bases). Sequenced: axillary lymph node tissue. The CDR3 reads CASSPQAFANTGELCF. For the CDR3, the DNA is TGTGCCAGCTCACCGCAGGCATTCGCGAACACCGGGGAGCTGTGTTTT.